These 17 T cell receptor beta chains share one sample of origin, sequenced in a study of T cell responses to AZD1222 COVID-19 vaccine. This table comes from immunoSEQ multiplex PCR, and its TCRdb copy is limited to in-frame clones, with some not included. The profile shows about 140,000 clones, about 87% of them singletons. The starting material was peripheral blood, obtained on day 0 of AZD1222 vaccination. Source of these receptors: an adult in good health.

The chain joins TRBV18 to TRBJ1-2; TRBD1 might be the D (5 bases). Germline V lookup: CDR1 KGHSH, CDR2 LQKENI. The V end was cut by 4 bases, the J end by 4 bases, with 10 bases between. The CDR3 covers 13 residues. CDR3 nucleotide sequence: TGTGCCAGCTCACAGGACACTACCTATGGCTACACCTTC. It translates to CASSQDTTYGYTF.

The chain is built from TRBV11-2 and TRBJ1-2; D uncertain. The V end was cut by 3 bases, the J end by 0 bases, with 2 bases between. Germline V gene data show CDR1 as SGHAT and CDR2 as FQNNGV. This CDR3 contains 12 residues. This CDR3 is CASSFSNYGYTF. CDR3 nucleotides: TGTGCCAGCAGCTTCTCTAACTATGGCTACACCTTC.

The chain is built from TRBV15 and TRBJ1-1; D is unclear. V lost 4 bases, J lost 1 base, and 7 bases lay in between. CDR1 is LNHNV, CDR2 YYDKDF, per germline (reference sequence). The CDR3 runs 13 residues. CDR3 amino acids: CATSTFQNTEAFF. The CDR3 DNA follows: TGTGCCACCAGCACCTTTCAGAACACTGAAGCTTTCTTT.

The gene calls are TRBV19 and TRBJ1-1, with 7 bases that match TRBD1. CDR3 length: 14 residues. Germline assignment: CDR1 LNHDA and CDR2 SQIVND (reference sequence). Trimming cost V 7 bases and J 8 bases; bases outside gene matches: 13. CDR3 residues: CASIGATGYREAFF. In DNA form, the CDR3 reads TGTGCCAGTATCGGTGCGACAGGGTATAGAGAAGCTTTCTTT.

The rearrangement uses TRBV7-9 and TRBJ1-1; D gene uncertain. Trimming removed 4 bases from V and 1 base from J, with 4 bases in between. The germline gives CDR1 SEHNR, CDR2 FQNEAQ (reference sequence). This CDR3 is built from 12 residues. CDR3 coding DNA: TGTGCCAGCAGCTGGGAGAACACTGAAGCTTTCTTT. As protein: CASSWENTEAFF.

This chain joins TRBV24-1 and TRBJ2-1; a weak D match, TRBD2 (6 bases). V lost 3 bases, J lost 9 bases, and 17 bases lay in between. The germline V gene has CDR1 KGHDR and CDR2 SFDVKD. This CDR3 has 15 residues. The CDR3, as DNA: TGTGCCACCAGTGATGCGGTAGCGGCAGCAAGTGAGCAGTTCTTC. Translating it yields CATSDAVAAASEQFF.

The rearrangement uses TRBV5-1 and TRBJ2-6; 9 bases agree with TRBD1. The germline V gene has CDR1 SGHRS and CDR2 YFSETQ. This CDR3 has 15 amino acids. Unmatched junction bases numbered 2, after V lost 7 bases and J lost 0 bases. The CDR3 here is CASATGGSGANVLTF. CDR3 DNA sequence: TGCGCCAGCGCGACAGGGGGCTCTGGGGCCAACGTCCTGACTTTC.

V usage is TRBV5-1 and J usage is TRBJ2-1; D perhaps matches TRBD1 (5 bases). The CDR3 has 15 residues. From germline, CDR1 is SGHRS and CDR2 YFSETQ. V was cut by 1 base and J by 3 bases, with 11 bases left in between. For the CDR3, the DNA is TGCGCCAGCAGCTTGACAGGCGAAAGCTACAATGAGCAGTTCTTC. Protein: CASSLTGESYNEQFF.

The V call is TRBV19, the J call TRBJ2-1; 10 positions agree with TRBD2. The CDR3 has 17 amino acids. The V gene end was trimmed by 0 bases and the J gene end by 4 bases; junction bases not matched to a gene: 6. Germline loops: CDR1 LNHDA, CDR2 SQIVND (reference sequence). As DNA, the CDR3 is TGTGCCAGTAGTATAGATCTTGGTAGCGGGGGGTACAATGAGCAGTTCTTC. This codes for CASSIDLGSGGYNEQFF.

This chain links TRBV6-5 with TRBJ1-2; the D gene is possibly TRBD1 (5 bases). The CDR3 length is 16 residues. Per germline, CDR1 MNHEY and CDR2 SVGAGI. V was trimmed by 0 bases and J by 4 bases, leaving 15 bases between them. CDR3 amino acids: CASSYSEIRGAYGYTF. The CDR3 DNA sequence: TGTGCCAGCAGTTACTCAGAGATCCGGGGCGCCTATGGCTACACCTTC.

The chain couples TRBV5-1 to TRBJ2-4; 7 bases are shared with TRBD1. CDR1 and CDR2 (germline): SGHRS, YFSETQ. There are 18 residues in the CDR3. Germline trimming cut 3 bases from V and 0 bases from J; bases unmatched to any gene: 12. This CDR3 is CASSSIYRGELAKNIQYF. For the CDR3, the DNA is TGCGCCAGCAGCTCGATTTACAGGGGAGAACTAGCCAAAAACATTCAGTACTTC.

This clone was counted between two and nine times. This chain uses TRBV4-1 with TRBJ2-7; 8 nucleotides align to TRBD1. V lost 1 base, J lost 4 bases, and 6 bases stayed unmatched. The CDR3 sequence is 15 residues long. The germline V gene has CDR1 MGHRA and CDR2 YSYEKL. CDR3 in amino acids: CASSQAGTGGYEQYF. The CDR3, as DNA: TGCGCCAGCAGCCAAGCGGGGACAGGAGGGTACGAGCAGTACTTC.

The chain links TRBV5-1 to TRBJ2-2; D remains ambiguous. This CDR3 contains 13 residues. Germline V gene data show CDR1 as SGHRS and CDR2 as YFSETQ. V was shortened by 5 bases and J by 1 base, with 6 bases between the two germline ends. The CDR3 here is CASRLQNTGELFF. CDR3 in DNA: TGCGCCAGCAGACTCCAGAACACCGGGGAGCTGTTTTTT.

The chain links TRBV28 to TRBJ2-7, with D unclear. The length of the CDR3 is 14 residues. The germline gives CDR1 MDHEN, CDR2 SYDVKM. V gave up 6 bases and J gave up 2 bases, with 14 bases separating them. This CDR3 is CASRYRTLPYEQYF. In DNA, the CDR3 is TGTGCCAGCAGGTATAGGACGTTACCCTACGAGCAGTACTTC.

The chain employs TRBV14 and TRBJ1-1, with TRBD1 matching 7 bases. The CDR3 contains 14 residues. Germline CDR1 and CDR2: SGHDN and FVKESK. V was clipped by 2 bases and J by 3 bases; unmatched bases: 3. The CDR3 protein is CASSQWQGDTEAFF. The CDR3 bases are TGTGCCAGCAGCCAATGGCAGGGGGACACTGAAGCTTTCTTT.

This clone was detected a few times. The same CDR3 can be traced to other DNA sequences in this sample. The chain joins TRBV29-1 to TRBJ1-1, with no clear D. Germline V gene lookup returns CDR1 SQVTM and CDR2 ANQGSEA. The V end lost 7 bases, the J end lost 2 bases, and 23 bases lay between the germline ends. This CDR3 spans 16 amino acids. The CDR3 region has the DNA TGCAGCGCCGGGGTTGGGCGGGTAGCAGGCAACACTGAAGCTTTCTTT. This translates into CSAGVGRVAGNTEAFF.

The CDR3 DNA follows: TGTGCCAGCAGCTTGATGGGGGGCGCGACTGAAGCTTTCTTT. Protein: CASSLMGGATEAFF. The V call is TRBV5-8, the J call TRBJ1-1; the D gene is possibly TRBD1 (6 bases). Germline values: CDR1 SGHTS, CDR2 YDEGEE. The CDR3 sequence is 14 residues long. V was shortened by 1 base and J by 5 bases, with 12 bases between the two germline ends.